This is a list of T cell receptor beta chains from one sample in a study of shared clonotypes between healthy human individuals. Profiled with immunoSEQ multiplex PCR; TCRdb holds only in-frame clones, not every one. The sample shows about 1.5 million clones, over 95% of them seen only once. The specimen was naive CD4+ T cells sorted from blood. These TCRs come from a man aged 25 to 40 in good health. CDR3s include the opening cysteine and the closing phenylalanine or tryptophan. The D gene is left open where the match is weak. Expanded clones are given a class, and other clones once, few, many or no size at all.

NA TRBJ1-2 TRBD1 TRBV2 TGTGCCAGCAGTGAGGCACAGGGGGCGCGGGGCTACACCTTC CASSEAQGARGYTF
NA TRBJ2-7 NA TRBV11-2 TGTGCCAGCAGCTTAGGTCCGGGACCCGCCTCCTACGAGCAGTACTTC CASSLGPGPASYEQYF
NA TRBJ2-7 NA TRBV21-1 TGTGCCAGCAGGGGACAGGCGGCCTACGAGCAGTACTTC CASRGQAAYEQYF
NA TRBJ1-2 TRBD1 TRBV15 TGTGCCACCAGCATTGCAGGGACAGGAAACTATGGCTACACCTTC CATSIAGTGNYGYTF
NA TRBJ1-1 NA TRBV7-2 TGTGCCAGCAGCTTGAGGGGGGAGGTGAACACTGAAGCTTTCTTT CASSLRGEVNTEAFF
NA TRBJ2-3 NA TRBV28 TGTGCCAGCTCTCGGAGCACAGATACGCAGTATTTT CASSRSTDTQYF
NA TRBJ1-1 NA TRBV18 TGTGCCAGCTCACACGAGGAGCTAAACACTGAAGCTTTCTTT CASSHEELNTEAFF
NA TRBJ2-5 NA TRBV2 TGTGCCAGCAGTGAACAGGGGGGGGTGGAGACCCAGTACTTC CASSEQGGVETQYF
once TRBJ1-5 NA TRBV18 TGTGCCAGCTCACCAAGCAGGGAGGGCAATCAGCCCCAGCATTTT CASSPSREGNQPQHF
NA TRBJ2-2 NA TRBV5-6 TGTGCCAGCAGCTTTAAGCGTAGGGGCGCCGGGGAGCTGTTTTTT CASSFKRRGAGELFF
once TRBJ2-5 TRBD2 TRBV5-1 TGCGCCAGCAGCTCACGACTAGCGGGTGTGGCGGAGGGACCCCAGTACTTC CASSSRLAGVAEGPQYF
NA TRBJ2-1 TRBD2 TRBV27 TGTGCCAGCAGCCTACCGGGACTAGGAAACAATGAGCAGTTCTTC CASSLPGLGNNEQFF
NA TRBJ2-1 TRBD2 TRBV27 TGTGCCAGTACTCGGACTAGCGGGAGTAATGAGCAGTTCTTC CASTRTSGSNEQFF
NA TRBJ1-3 NA TRBV19 TGTGCCAGTTCGCGGGGGCGACGAGGCTCTGGAAACACCATATATTTT CASSRGRRGSGNTIYF
NA TRBJ1-3 NA TRBV19 TGTGCCAGTAGTATCAATCGGGACACTATCTCTGGAAACACCATATATTTT CASSINRDTISGNTIYF
NA TRBJ1-6 NA TRBV25-1 TGTGCCAGCAGTGGACTTTGGGCACCCCTCCACTTT CASSGLWAPLHF
NA TRBJ2-7 TRBD2 TRBV11-3 TGTGCCAGCAGCTTAGAAAGCGGGAGCTCCTACGAGCAGTACTTC CASSLESGSSYEQYF
NA TRBJ2-5 TRBD2 TRBV9 TGTGCCAGCAGCAGTGGACTAGCGGACGAGACCCAGTACTTC CASSSGLADETQYF
NA TRBJ2-3 NA TRBV6-5 TGTGCCAGCAGTTACCCGAACAGGGAGGAAGATACGCAGTATTTT CASSYPNREEDTQYF
NA TRBJ2-1 TRBD2 TRBV28 TGTGCCAGCAAGCGACGGGAGGGGTACAATGAGCAGTTCTTC CASKRREGYNEQFF
NA TRBJ2-1 NA TRBV7-9 TGTGCCAGCAGCTCCGTCCCGGGACCGACCGGCAATGAGCAGTTCTTC CASSSVPGPTGNEQFF
NA TRBJ2-7 NA TRBV7-6 TGTGCCAGCAGCTTAAGGTCACAGTCCCCTCCTGAGGAGCAGTACTTC CASSLRSQSPPEEQYF
NA TRBJ1-5 NA TRBV18 TGTGCCAGCTCACCCCAGGACACTACTCGCAATCAGCCCCAGCATTTT CASSPQDTTRNQPQHF
NA TRBJ1-3 NA TRBV30 TGTGCCTGGACCCCTGGGTTCTCTGGAAACACCATATATTTT CAWTPGFSGNTIYF
NA TRBJ2-7 TRBD1 TRBV2 TGTGCCAGCAGGGGGACAGGGCCCTACGAGCAGTACTTC CASRGTGPYEQYF
NA TRBJ2-7 TRBD2 TRBV9 TGTGCCAGCAGCGTATCTAGCGGGAGTTATCGGAACGAGCAGTACTTC CASSVSSGSYRNEQYF
NA TRBJ2-3 TRBD2 TRBV5-1 TGCGCCAGCAGCAGGGAGGGTAGCACAGATACGCAGTATTTT CASSREGSTDTQYF
NA TRBJ2-1 NA TRBV5-5 TGTGCCAGCAGCTTGACTCTTATAGCGGAGCTCGAGTTTGATGAGCAGTTCTTC CASSLTLIAELEFDEQFF
NA TRBJ2-7 TRBD2 TRBV5-1 TGCGCCAGCAGCTCGATGACTAGCGGGAGCTACGAGCAGTACTTC CASSSMTSGSYEQYF
NA TRBJ1-4 NA TRBV7-8 TGTGCCAGCAGCTTAGAGGTGTTTGAGGCTAATGAAAAACTGTTTTTT CASSLEVFEANEKLFF
NA TRBJ2-6 NA TRBV14 TGTGCCAGCAGCCTAGACAGGTGGCGGCCTGGGGCCAACGTCCTGACTTTC CASSLDRWRPGANVLTF
NA TRBJ2-2 NA TRBV7-3 TGTGCCAGCAGCTTTCAACAGGGTAGCACCGGGGAGCTGTTTTTT CASSFQQGSTGELFF
NA TRBJ1-5 NA TRBV28 TGTGCCAGCAGTTCCACCGTCCAGCCCCAGCATTTT CASSSTVQPQHF
NA TRBJ1-3 NA TRBV7-2 TGTGCCAGCAGCTCTTCGAGCTCTGGAAACACCATATATTTT CASSSSSSGNTIYF
NA TRBJ2-3 NA TRBV2 TGTGCCAGCAGTCCCCTGACCACAGATACGCAGTATTTT CASSPLTTDTQYF
NA TRBJ2-2 NA TRBV5-5 TGTGCCAGCAGCTTGGTGGGGGTGATGAACACCGGGGAGCTGTTTTTT CASSLVGVMNTGELFF
NA TRBJ2-2 NA TRBV9 TGTGCCAGCAGCCCCCATTCAGGGACCGGGGAGCTGTTTTTT CASSPHSGTGELFF